Listed here is a single T cell receptor (beta chain). The data stem from a study of cytomegalovirus exposure and HLA in healthy donors. The wider study: Earlier sequencing of about 179 million T cells yielded about 120 million unique TCR beta sequences.

PCR amplification relied on 60 Vbeta primers (plus 13 Jbeta primers). Only in-frame clones appear in the TCRdb table, and some are missing; sequencing was by immunoSEQ multiplex PCR. The top ten clones hold around 2.6% of a sample with about 110,000 clones, roughly 71% of them seen once. The germline V gene encodes CDR1 SGHVS and CDR2 FNYEAQ. There are 14 residues in the CDR3. With V trimmed by 5 bases and J by 4 bases, 6 bases remained unmatched. This TCR derives from a male donor in good health and CMV-seropositive. The sample consisted of PBMCs. The genes are TRBV7-6 and TRBJ1-1; 8 positions match TRBD1. The CDR3 DNA reads TGTGCCAGCAGCCCTCGGACAGGGCGCACTGAAGCTTTCTTT. Protein sequence: CASSPRTGRTEAFF.